This T cell receptor (beta chain) was observed in a study of radiotherapy plus CTLA-4 blockade in lung cancer. This clone turned up a few times. CDR3 length: 15 amino acids. Germline values: CDR1 LNHDA, CDR2 SQIVND (reference sequence). Trimming pared 5 bases from V and 0 bases from J, leaving 10 bases between. Measured with immunoSEQ multiplex PCR; TCRdb has only the in-frame clones, and not every one. Among tens of thousands of clones listed, about 80% were seen once. The V gene is TRBV19, the J gene TRBJ2-2; TRBD2 might be the D (5 bases). The receptor was isolated from a human donor with non-small cell lung cancer who had a complete response to radiotherapy plus ipilimumab. The source was peripheral blood, collected from a patient treated with radiotherapy plus ipilimumab. The CDR3 coding sequence is TGTGCCAGTAGTCTCCAGGACTCGAACACCGGGGAGCTGTTTTTT. This translates into CASSLQDSNTGELFF.